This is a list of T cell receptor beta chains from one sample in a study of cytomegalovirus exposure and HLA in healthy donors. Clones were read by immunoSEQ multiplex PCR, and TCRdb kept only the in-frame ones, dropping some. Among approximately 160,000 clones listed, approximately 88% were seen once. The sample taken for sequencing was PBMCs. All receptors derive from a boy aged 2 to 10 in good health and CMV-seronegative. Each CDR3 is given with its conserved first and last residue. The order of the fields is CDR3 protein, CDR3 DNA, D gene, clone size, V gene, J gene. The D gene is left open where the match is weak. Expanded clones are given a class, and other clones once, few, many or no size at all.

CASSSVSNAYNEQFF	TGCGCCAGCAGCTCCGTCAGTAATGCCTACAATGAGCAGTTCTTC	NA	NA	TRBV5-1	TRBJ2-1
CASSPQGQVQETQYF	TGTGCCAGCAGCCCCCAGGGGCAGGTTCAAGAGACCCAGTACTTC	NA	NA	TRBV11-2	TRBJ2-5
CASGSPGGAEAFF	TGTGCTAGTGGTTCACCTGGCGGGGCTGAAGCTTTCTTT	NA	NA	TRBV12-5	TRBJ1-1
CATSREGVFSNQPQHF	TGTGCCACCAGCAGAGAAGGGGTCTTTAGCAATCAGCCCCAGCATTTT	NA	NA	TRBV15	TRBJ1-5
CAIMGQGSENTIYF	TGTGCCATCATGGGACAGGGGTCTGAAAACACCATATATTTT	TRBD1	NA	TRBV10-3	TRBJ1-3
CASRHKQGGGQETQYF	TGCGCCAGCAGGCACAAACAGGGAGGGGGTCAAGAGACCCAGTACTTC	NA	NA	TRBV5-1	TRBJ2-5
CASSSDRGFGELFF	TGTGCCAGCAGCTCGGACAGGGGGTTCGGGGAGCTGTTTTTT	TRBD1	NA	TRBV7-9	TRBJ2-2
CASSIQQGDSTDTQYF	TGTGCCAGTAGTATCCAACAGGGCGATAGCACAGATACGCAGTATTTT	NA	NA	TRBV19	TRBJ2-3
CASSEGTGAMTYEQYF	TGTGCCAGCAGTGAAGGGACAGGGGCCATGACCTACGAGCAGTACTTC	TRBD1	NA	TRBV6-1	TRBJ2-7
CAWSPTRLAGKETQYF	TGTGCCTGGAGTCCCACAAGACTAGCGGGGAAAGAGACCCAGTACTTC	TRBD2	NA	TRBV30	TRBJ2-5
CASGLVLGQGFYEQYF	TGTGCTAGTGGTTTGGTACTGGGACAGGGCTTCTACGAGCAGTACTTC	TRBD1	NA	TRBV12-5	TRBJ2-7
CASSLAGGSAVYEQYF	TGTGCCAGCAGCTTAGCAGGCGGGTCTGCCGTCTACGAGCAGTACTTC	NA	NA	TRBV7-2	TRBJ2-7
CASSTVSRGVGQPQHF	TGTGCCAGCAGTACCGTGAGTAGGGGCGTCGGTCAGCCCCAGCATTTT	NA	NA	TRBV28	TRBJ1-5
CASSSTGVEQYF	TGTGCCAGCAGCTCAACAGGGGTCGAGCAGTACTTC	TRBD1	NA	TRBV6-5	TRBJ2-7
CASTPLSGMKQEKVAFF	TGTGCCAGCACCCCGCTATCAGGGATGAAGCAAGAGAAAGTGGCTTTCTTT	NA	NA	TRBV7-9	TRBJ1-1
CASSTPGLAGGFHEQYF	TGTGCCAGCAGTACTCCGGGACTAGCGGGAGGTTTCCACGAGCAGTACTTC	TRBD2	once	TRBV27	TRBJ2-7
CASSRRRGPTVRYNEQFF	TGTGCCAGCAGTCGGCGCAGGGGGCCTACAGTTCGGTACAATGAGCAGTTCTTC	TRBD1	NA	TRBV5-6	TRBJ2-1
CASSDRLRGPGYGYTF	TGTGCCAGCAGTGATAGGCTCAGGGGGCCGGGGTATGGCTACACCTTC	TRBD1	NA	TRBV2	TRBJ1-2
CASSLAGQGWPKLETQYF	TGTGCCAGCAGCTTAGCGGGACAGGGTTGGCCCAAGTTGGAGACCCAGTACTTC	TRBD1	NA	TRBV11-1	TRBJ2-5
CAWTGRMDSPLHF	TGTGCCTGGACAGGGAGGATGGATTCACCCCTCCACTTT	NA	NA	TRBV30	TRBJ1-6
CASSLWEGKDTGELFF	TGTGCCAGTAGCCTCTGGGAGGGGAAGGACACCGGGGAGCTGTTTTTT	TRBD2	NA	TRBV19	TRBJ2-2
CASSGRLAGVPYNEQFF	TGTGCCAGCAGTGGTCGACTAGCGGGAGTCCCCTACAATGAGCAGTTCTTC	TRBD2	NA	TRBV2	TRBJ2-1
CSVPDRDATNEKLFF	TGCAGCGTCCCTGACAGAGACGCAACTAATGAAAAACTGTTTTTT	NA	NA	TRBV29-1	TRBJ1-4
CASSSMGQAQETQYF	TGCGCCAGCAGCTCGATGGGACAGGCCCAAGAGACCCAGTACTTC	TRBD1	NA	TRBV5-1	TRBJ2-5
CASSFSGGTSTDTQYF	TGTGCCAGCAGTTTCAGCGGGGGAACTAGCACAGATACGCAGTATTTT	TRBD2	once	TRBV27	TRBJ2-3
CASSAGTSGTDTQYF	TGTGCCAGCAGTGCGGGGACTAGCGGCACAGATACGCAGTATTTT	TRBD2	NA	TRBV2	TRBJ2-3
CASSLVPGQDYEQYF	TGCGCCAGCAGCTTGGTACCAGGGCAGGACTACGAGCAGTACTTC	NA	NA	TRBV5-1	TRBJ2-7
CASSFRGRAGGNEQFF	TGCGCCAGCAGCTTCAGAGGGCGGGCGGGAGGGAATGAGCAGTTCTTC	TRBD2	NA	TRBV4-1	TRBJ2-1
CASSLTGALQPQHF	TGTGCCAGCAGTTTGACAGGGGCTCTGCAGCCCCAGCATTTT	TRBD1	few	TRBV28	TRBJ1-5
CASSLTGHLNTEAFF	TGCGCCAGCAGCTTGACGGGACACCTGAACACTGAAGCTTTCTTT	NA	NA	TRBV5-1	TRBJ1-1
CATSRVAGTGGFNEQFF	TGTGCCACCAGCAGAGTTGCCGGGACAGGGGGCTTCAATGAGCAGTTCTTC	TRBD1	NA	TRBV15	TRBJ2-1
CASQRTGTGYGYTF	TGTGCCAGCCAGAGGACAGGTACAGGGTATGGCTACACCTTC	TRBD1	NA	TRBV25-1	TRBJ1-2
CASRGTSGYEQYF	TGTGCCAGCAGAGGGACTAGCGGATACGAGCAGTACTTC	TRBD2	NA	TRBV6-1	TRBJ2-7
CASSGQMNTEAFF	TGTGCCAGCTCTGGACAGATGAACACTGAAGCTTTCTTT	NA	NA	TRBV18	TRBJ1-1
CASSIQGPYEQYF	TGTGCCAGCAGTATACAGGGGCCCTACGAGCAGTACTTC	TRBD1	NA	TRBV27	TRBJ2-7
CASSPTGTNYGYTF	TGTGCCAGCAGTCCAACAGGGACGAACTATGGCTACACCTTC	NA	NA	TRBV27	TRBJ1-2
CASSVSMGGSDYGYTF	TGTGCCAGCAGTGTATCGATGGGGGGATCGGACTATGGCTACACCTTC	NA	NA	TRBV28	TRBJ1-2
CASSVRDGGYGYTF	TGTGCCAGCAGTGTTCGGGACGGGGGTTATGGCTACACCTTC	NA	NA	TRBV6-1	TRBJ1-2
CASSLLPPRNRDNQPQHF	TGTGCCAGCAGTTTACTCCCCCCCCGCAACCGGGACAATCAGCCCCAGCATTTT	NA	NA	TRBV28	TRBJ1-5
CASSFKTSGDSYEQYF	TGCGCCAGCAGCTTTAAGACTAGCGGGGATTCCTACGAGCAGTACTTC	TRBD2	NA	TRBV5-1	TRBJ2-7
CASKGGEVTVKKAFF	TGTGCCAGCAAGGGAGGGGAAGTTACCGTGAAAAAGGCTTTCTTT	NA	NA	TRBV2	TRBJ1-1
CAISESQKGQASNQPQHF	TGTGCCATCAGTGAGTCGCAGAAGGGACAGGCCAGCAATCAGCCCCAGCATTTT	TRBD1	NA	TRBV10-3	TRBJ1-5
CASSLNRLNQPQHF	TGTGCCAGCAGTCTCAACAGGCTTAATCAGCCCCAGCATTTT	NA	NA	TRBV28	TRBJ1-5
CASMDRDSYEQYF	TGTGCCAGCATGGACAGGGATTCCTACGAGCAGTACTTC	TRBD1	NA	TRBV6-1	TRBJ2-7
CASSLGLADRLFF	TGTGCCAGCAGCCTTGGACTAGCGGATAGGCTGTTCTTC	TRBD2	few	TRBV14	TRBJ2-1
CASSLTGLAAYEQYF	TGCGCCAGCAGCTTGACCGGACTAGCGGCTTACGAGCAGTACTTC	TRBD2	NA	TRBV5-1	TRBJ2-7
CASSQERRGEQYF	TGTGCCAGCAGCCAAGAAAGGAGGGGCGAGCAGTACTTC	NA	NA	TRBV14	TRBJ2-7
CASSEDRTYYGYTF	TGTGCCAGCAGTGAGGACAGGACCTACTATGGCTACACCTTC	TRBD1	NA	TRBV6-5	TRBJ1-2
CASSKTVNTEAFF	TGTGCCAGCAGCAAGACAGTTAACACTGAAGCTTTCTTT	NA	NA	TRBV7-9	TRBJ1-1
CASRLRDREVYGYTF	TGTGCCAGTAGACTGAGGGACAGGGAGGTTTATGGCTACACCTTC	TRBD1	NA	TRBV19	TRBJ1-2
CASSLVASGRQSTDTQYF	TGCGCCAGCAGCTTGGTTGCTAGCGGGAGACAAAGCACAGATACGCAGTATTTT	TRBD2	NA	TRBV5-1	TRBJ2-3
CASSLGAVTGELFF	TGCGCCAGCAGCTTGGGGGCAGTCACCGGGGAGCTGTTTTTT	NA	once	TRBV5-1	TRBJ2-2
CASSQEADRVPDTQYF	TGTGCCAGCAGCCAAGAGGCAGACAGGGTCCCAGATACGCAGTATTTT	TRBD1	NA	TRBV4-2	TRBJ2-3